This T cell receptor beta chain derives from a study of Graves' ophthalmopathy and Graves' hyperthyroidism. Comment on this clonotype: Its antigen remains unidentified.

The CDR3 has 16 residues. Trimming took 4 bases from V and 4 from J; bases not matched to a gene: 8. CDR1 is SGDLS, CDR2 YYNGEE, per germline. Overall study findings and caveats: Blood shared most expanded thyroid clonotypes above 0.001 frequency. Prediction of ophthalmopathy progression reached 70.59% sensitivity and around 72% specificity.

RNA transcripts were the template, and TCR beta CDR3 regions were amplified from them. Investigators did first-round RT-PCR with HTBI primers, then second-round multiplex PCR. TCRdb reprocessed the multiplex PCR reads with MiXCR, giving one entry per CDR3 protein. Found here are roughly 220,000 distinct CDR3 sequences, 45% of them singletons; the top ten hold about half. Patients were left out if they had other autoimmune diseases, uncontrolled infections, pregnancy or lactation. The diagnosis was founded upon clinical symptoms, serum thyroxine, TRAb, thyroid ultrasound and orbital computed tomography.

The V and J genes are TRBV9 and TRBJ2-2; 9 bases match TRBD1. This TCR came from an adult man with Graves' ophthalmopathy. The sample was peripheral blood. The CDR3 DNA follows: TGTGCCAGCAGCCCCATGACAGGGGGAATCACCGGGGAGCTGTTTTTT. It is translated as CASSPMTGGITGELFF.